This T cell receptor (beta chain) was identified in a study of blood T cell repertoires in COVID-19. The method was immunoSEQ multiplex PCR; TCRdb's version includes in-frame clones alone and lacks a portion of them. The sample includes under 250,000 clones, about 85% of them seen just once. The germline gives CDR1 MGHRA, CDR2 YSYEKL. CDR3 length: 13 residues. The V end lost 0 bases, the J end lost 8 bases, and 10 bases lay between the germline ends. The receptor comes from a man aged 50 to 60 who had recovered from COVID-19. The material sequenced was peripheral blood. V and J are TRBV4-1 and TRBJ1-2; D ambiguous. The CDR3 DNA sequence: TGCGCCAGCAGCCAAGAGGGCTGGAACGGCTACACCTTC. Translated: CASSQEGWNGYTF.